This record covers a single T cell receptor beta chain. Germline-derived CDR1 and CDR2 are MDHEN and SYDVKM. The ends were cut back, 3 bases at V and 8 bases at J, with 13 bases in the middle. The CDR3 spans 14 residues. This record belongs to a study of blood T cell repertoires in COVID-19. Profiled with immunoSEQ multiplex PCR; TCRdb holds only in-frame clones, not every one. The sample holds roughly 300,000 clones, around 85% seen once. Sample: PBMCs or T cells enriched from blood (not recorded which). The sequence derives from a woman aged 40 to 50 with acute COVID-19. The rearrangement links TRBV28 to TRBJ1-4; perhaps TRBD1 as D (5 bases). CDR3 in amino acids: CASSLEGAREKLFF. The CDR3 coding sequence is TGTGCCAGCAGTTTGGAAGGGGCGAGGGAAAAACTGTTTTTT.